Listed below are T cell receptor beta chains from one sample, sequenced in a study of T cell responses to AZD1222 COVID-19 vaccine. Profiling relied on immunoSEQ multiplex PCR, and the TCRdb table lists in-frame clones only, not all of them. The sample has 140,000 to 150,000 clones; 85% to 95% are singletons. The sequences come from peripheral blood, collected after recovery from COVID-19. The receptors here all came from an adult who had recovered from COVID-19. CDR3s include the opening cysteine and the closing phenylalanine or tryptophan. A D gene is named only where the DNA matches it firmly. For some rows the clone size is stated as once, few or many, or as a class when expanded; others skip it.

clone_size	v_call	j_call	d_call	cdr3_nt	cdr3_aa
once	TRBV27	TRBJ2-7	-	TGTGCCAGCAGTCCCACGGGACGGCCCTACGAGCAGTACTTC	CASSPTGRPYEQYF
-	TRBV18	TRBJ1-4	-	TGTGCCAGCTCAGTATGGTCCGGGACTCATAATGAAAAACTGTTTTTT	CASSVWSGTHNEKLFF
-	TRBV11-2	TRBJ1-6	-	TGTGCCAGCAGCTTAAGCCCGGGGAATTCACCCCTCCACTTT	CASSLSPGNSPLHF
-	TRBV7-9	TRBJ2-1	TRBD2	TGTGCCAGCAGCTCGGGACTAGCGGGCGAGCAGTTCTTC	CASSSGLAGEQFF
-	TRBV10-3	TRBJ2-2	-	TGTGCCATCAGGGGCTCATCTCCCACGGCGGGCACCGGGGAGCTGTTTTTT	CAIRGSSPTAGTGELFF
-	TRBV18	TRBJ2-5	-	TGTGCCAGCTCACCACCTGTCAGACAAGAGACCCAGTACTTC	CASSPPVRQETQYF
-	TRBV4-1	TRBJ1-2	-	TGCGCCAGCAGCCAACCCGGGCCCTTTAACTATGGCTACACCTTC	CASSQPGPFNYGYTF
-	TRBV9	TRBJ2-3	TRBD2	TGTGCCAGCAGCGAGTATAGCGGGAGGACGTCAGATACGCAGTATTTT	CASSEYSGRTSDTQYF
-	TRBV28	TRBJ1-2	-	TGTGCCAGCAGTTTGGCCCCCCCGGGGTATGGCTACACCTTC	CASSLAPPGYGYTF
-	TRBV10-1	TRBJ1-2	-	TGCGCCAGCAGTGAGTCAGCTAACTATGGCTACACCTTC	CASSESANYGYTF
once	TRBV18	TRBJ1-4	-	TGTGCCAGCTCACATAGCCGGGGGGCAACTAATGAAAAACTGTTTTTT	CASSHSRGATNEKLFF
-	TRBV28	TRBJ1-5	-	TGTGCCAGCAGTTTGAATCGGGGAGCGTCGACTTTT	CASSLNRGASTF
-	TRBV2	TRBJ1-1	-	TGTGCCAGCAGAGAGAGAAATGAAGTAGCTTTCTTT	CASRERNEVAFF
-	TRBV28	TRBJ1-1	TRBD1	TGTGCCAGCAGTTTAAGAATCGGGACAGGGGCGATAAGTTTCTTT	CASSLRIGTGAISFF
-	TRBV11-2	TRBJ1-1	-	TGTGCCAGCAGCGCGACGGGACGGAACACTGAAGCTTTCTTT	CASSATGRNTEAFF
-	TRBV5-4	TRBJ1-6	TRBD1	TGTGCCAGCAGCCGACAGGGGGTCAATAATTCACCCCTCCACTTT	CASSRQGVNNSPLHF
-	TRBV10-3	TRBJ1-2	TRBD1	TGTGCCATCTCCGGTTTGACAGGGGGATCTCGGGGCTACACCTTC	CAISGLTGGSRGYTF
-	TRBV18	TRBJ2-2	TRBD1	TGTGCCAGCTCGCCGGACAGGGTGAACACCGGGGAGCTGTTTTTT	CASSPDRVNTGELFF
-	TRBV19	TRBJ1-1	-	TGTGCCAGTAGTATTCGGGGAGTATCGAACACTGAAGCTTTCTTT	CASSIRGVSNTEAFF
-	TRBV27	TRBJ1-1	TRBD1	TGTGCCAGCAGTGGACAGGGTTGGACTGAAGCTTTCTTT	CASSGQGWTEAFF
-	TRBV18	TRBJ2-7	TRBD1	TGTGCCAGCTCACCGGGGACAGGGGGAACCTACGAGCAGTACTTC	CASSPGTGGTYEQYF
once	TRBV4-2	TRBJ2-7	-	TGTGCCAGCAGCCAAGAAAAGGACTCCCTACTCGAGCAGTACTTC	CASSQEKDSLLEQYF
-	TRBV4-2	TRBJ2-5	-	TGTGCCAGCAGCCAAGGGGGGAGAGAGACCCAGTACTTC	CASSQGGRETQYF
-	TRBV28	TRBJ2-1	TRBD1	TGTGCCAGCAGTTTCCAGGGGGTCCCCTACAATGAGCAGTTCTTC	CASSFQGVPYNEQFF